This entry lists 17 T cell receptor beta chains sequenced from one sample in a study of human T cells and chemical hapten exposure. The time point: pre-sensitization, week 0. Treatment in this sample: therapeutic diphenylcyclopropenone sensitization with weekly scalp DPC. TCRdb reprocessed the RACE reads via MiXCR and lists one record per CDR3 protein. The table records more than 150,000 distinct CDR3 sequences, just under 30% of them present only once. The source material was whole blood, sampled in connection with sensitization to the hapten diphenylcyclopropenone (DPC). The receptors come from a woman between 25 and 40 years old with alopecia areata. Some clones in this sample may be carry-over from other donors' samples.

The genes are TRBV2 and TRBJ1-5; 10 bases agree with TRBD1. The trim removed 7 bases at V and 7 bases at J, leaving 13 bases unmatched. The CDR3 consists of 16 residues. Germline CDR1 SNHLY, CDR2 FYNNEI. CDR3 coding DNA: TGTGCCAGCAAGGGAGACAGGGGGCGGGCCGGGCAGCCCCAGCATTTT. Translation: CASKGDRGRAGQPQHF.

The V gene is TRBV20-1, the J gene TRBJ2-2; TRBD1 might be the D (6 bases). The CDR3 consists of 14 residues. V was shortened by 5 bases and J by 0 bases, with 10 bases between the two germline ends. Germline lookup yields CDR1 DFQATT and CDR2 SNEGSKA (reference sequence). The CDR3 DNA sequence: TGCAGTGCTGCCGGGACAACGAACACCGGGGAGCTGTTTTTT. It is translated as CSAAGTTNTGELFF.

The chain is built from TRBV5-6 and TRBJ2-5, with 9 bases aligning to TRBD1. The trim removed 2 bases at V and 3 bases at J, leaving 5 bases unmatched. From germline, CDR1 is SGHDT and CDR2 YYEEEE. This CDR3 contains 15 residues. The CDR3 sequence: CASSFSGTGKETQYF. Written as DNA, the CDR3 is TGTGCCAGCAGCTTTTCCGGGACAGGGAAAGAGACCCAGTACTTC. Full variable domain (rest looked up from reference TRBV5-6 and TRBJ2-5): DAGVTQSPTHLIKTRGQQVTLRCSPKSGHDTVSWYQQALGQGPQFIFQYYEEEERQRGNFPDRFSGHQFPNYSSELNVNALLLGDSALYLCASSFSGTGKETQYFGPGTRLLVL.

In its sample, this clonotype was seen once. Likely a read error: the CDR3 ends without its conserved phenylalanine or tryptophan. This sequence joins TRBV20-1 and TRBJ1-1; D uncertain. CDR3 size: 13 residues. Per germline, CDR1 DFQATT and CDR2 SNEGSKA (reference sequence). V was clipped by 8 bases and J by 1 base, with 14 bases between them. CDR3 DNA sequence: TGCAGTAGTACGAGGCGGGAGAACACTGAAGCTTTCCTT. This gives the protein CSSTRRENTEAFL.

The V gene is TRBV4-2, the J gene TRBJ2-1, with D possibly being TRBD2 (6 bases). V was pared by 6 bases and J by 2 bases, with 14 bases between. CDR1 and CDR2 from the germline V gene are LGHNA and YNFKEQ. The CDR3 loop spans 15 amino acids. CDR3 sequence: CASRPDSGPYNEQFF. The CDR3 coding sequence is TGTGCCAGCAGACCGGATAGCGGACCCTACAATGAGCAGTTCTTC.

The chain carries TRBV23-1 and TRBJ2-5; no reliable D call. TRBV23-1 is sorted into the ORF group, with uncertain function. V was clipped by 0 bases and J by 5 bases, with 7 bases between them. This CDR3 is built from 13 residues. The CDR3 reads CASSQSKGETQYF. Here the CDR3 DNA reads TGCGCCAGCAGTCAATCGAAAGGGGAGACCCAGTACTTC.

The table lists this clonotype with a few counts. The V call is TRBV19, the J call TRBJ2-3, with TRBD2 matching over 7 bases. This CDR3 contains 14 residues. Trimming removed 9 bases from V and 3 bases from J; junction bases left unmatched: 9. From germline, CDR1 is LNHDA and CDR2 SQIVND (reference sequence). The CDR3 DNA reads as TGTGCCAGAGAGGGACTATTGGCAACAGATACGCAGTATTTT. The encoded protein is CAREGLLATDTQYF.

V is TRBV20-1 and J is TRBJ2-5; either TRBD1 or TRBD2 may fit D (5 bases each). Per the germline V gene, CDR1 is DFQATT and CDR2 is SNEGSKA (reference sequence). The CDR3 totals 15 residues. The V end was cut by 0 bases, the J end by 4 bases, with 15 bases between. The chain's CDR3 is CSARDIEHGTETQYF. DNA for the CDR3: TGCAGTGCTAGAGATATAGAACATGGGACAGAGACCCAGTACTTC.

This clonotype was observed many times. The chain recombines TRBV28 with TRBJ1-2, with D possibly matching TRBD1 (5 bases). Germline V CDR1 and CDR2: MDHEN, SYDVKM. This CDR3 is 13 amino acids long. Trimming shortened V by 6 bases and J by 4 bases, and 12 bases separated the two germline ends. The CDR3 DNA reads TGTGCCAGCAGCCTAGACAGAACCTATGGCTACACCTTC. Translation gives CASSLDRTYGYTF.

The chain recombines TRBV20-1 with TRBJ1-2; unclear D gene. The CDR3 runs 15 residues. The germline V and J ends were trimmed by 2 bases and 2 bases, with 15 bases remaining between them. Germline V lookup: CDR1 DFQATT, CDR2 SNEGSKA (reference sequence). Here the CDR3 reads CSARLGRSANYGYTF. In nucleotides, the CDR3 is TGCAGTGCTAGATTGGGAAGGAGTGCGAACTATGGCTACACCTTC.

This clonotype was detected ten times or more. The chain employs TRBV29-1 and TRBJ1-3; D is ambiguous. This CDR3 is 11 amino acids long. V lost 6 bases to trimming and J lost 0 bases, with 3 bases between them. The germline V gene has CDR1 SQVTM and CDR2 ANQGSEA. The CDR3 spells CSVVSGNTIYF. Here the CDR3 DNA reads TGCAGCGTGGTCTCTGGAAACACCATATATTTT.

This chain links TRBV29-1 with TRBJ2-1, with 8 bases identical to TRBD2. The V gene's germline CDR1 is SQVTM and CDR2 ANQGSEA. The CDR3 extends over 14 amino acids. V lost 3 bases to trimming and J lost 7 bases; unmatched junction nucleotides: 8. CDR3 loop: CSVDPAGAGNEQFF. The CDR3 nucleotides read TGCAGCGTTGATCCAGCGGGGGCGGGTAATGAGCAGTTCTTC.

This sequence joins TRBV3-1 and TRBJ2-1, with 7 bases aligning to TRBD2. V dropped 4 bases and J dropped 7; count of bases not matched to a gene: 10. Looked up from germline, CDR1 is LGHDT and CDR2 is YNNKEL (reference sequence). The CDR3 length is 15 residues. The chain's CDR3 is CASSLGGSALNEQFF. CDR3 DNA sequence: TGTGCCAGCAGCCTTGGCGGGAGTGCTTTAAATGAGCAGTTCTTC.

The rearrangement joins TRBV4-2 to TRBJ2-5; 8 bases are shared with TRBD1. The CDR3 extends over 15 amino acids. V gave up 5 bases and J gave up 5 bases; unmatched junction bases: 10. CDR1 LGHNA and CDR2 YNFKEQ come from the germline V gene. The CDR3 coding sequence is TGTGCCAGCAGCACTCGGACAGGGATTGGTGAGACCCAGTACTTC. This gives the protein CASSTRTGIGETQYF.

The chain is built from TRBV20-1 and TRBJ2-1, with 9 positions matching TRBD2. This CDR3 is built from 15 residues. Trimming removed 0 bases from V and 15 bases from J; junction bases left unmatched: 15. Germline assignment: CDR1 DFQATT and CDR2 SNEGSKA (reference sequence). The CDR3 region has the DNA TGCAGTGCTAGAGATATGCGGGAGGGACCTCCTACAGGGTTCTTC. Amino acid sequence: CSARDMREGPPTGFF.

The sample holds a few counts of this clonotype. The V and J genes are TRBV20-1 and TRBJ2-5; tentatively, D is TRBD2 (6 bases). The germline V gene encodes CDR1 DFQATT and CDR2 SNEGSKA (reference sequence). The CDR3 consists of 14 residues. The V end lost 1 base, the J end lost 0 bases, and 9 bases lay between the germline ends. CDR3 in DNA: TGCAGTGCTAGAGTCGGAGGGAACCAAGAGACCCAGTACTTC. Residues: CSARVGGNQETQYF.

This clonotype occurred a few times. The V and J genes are TRBV5-1 and TRBJ2-5; D is unresolved. The CDR3 consists of 14 residues. Per the germline V gene, CDR1 is SGHRS and CDR2 is YFSETQ. Trimming shortened V by 4 bases and J by 1 base, and 11 bases separated the two germline ends. CDR3 sequence reads: CASSRESTQETQYF. The CDR3 coding sequence is TGCGCCAGCAGCCGCGAGTCGACCCAAGAGACCCAGTACTTC.